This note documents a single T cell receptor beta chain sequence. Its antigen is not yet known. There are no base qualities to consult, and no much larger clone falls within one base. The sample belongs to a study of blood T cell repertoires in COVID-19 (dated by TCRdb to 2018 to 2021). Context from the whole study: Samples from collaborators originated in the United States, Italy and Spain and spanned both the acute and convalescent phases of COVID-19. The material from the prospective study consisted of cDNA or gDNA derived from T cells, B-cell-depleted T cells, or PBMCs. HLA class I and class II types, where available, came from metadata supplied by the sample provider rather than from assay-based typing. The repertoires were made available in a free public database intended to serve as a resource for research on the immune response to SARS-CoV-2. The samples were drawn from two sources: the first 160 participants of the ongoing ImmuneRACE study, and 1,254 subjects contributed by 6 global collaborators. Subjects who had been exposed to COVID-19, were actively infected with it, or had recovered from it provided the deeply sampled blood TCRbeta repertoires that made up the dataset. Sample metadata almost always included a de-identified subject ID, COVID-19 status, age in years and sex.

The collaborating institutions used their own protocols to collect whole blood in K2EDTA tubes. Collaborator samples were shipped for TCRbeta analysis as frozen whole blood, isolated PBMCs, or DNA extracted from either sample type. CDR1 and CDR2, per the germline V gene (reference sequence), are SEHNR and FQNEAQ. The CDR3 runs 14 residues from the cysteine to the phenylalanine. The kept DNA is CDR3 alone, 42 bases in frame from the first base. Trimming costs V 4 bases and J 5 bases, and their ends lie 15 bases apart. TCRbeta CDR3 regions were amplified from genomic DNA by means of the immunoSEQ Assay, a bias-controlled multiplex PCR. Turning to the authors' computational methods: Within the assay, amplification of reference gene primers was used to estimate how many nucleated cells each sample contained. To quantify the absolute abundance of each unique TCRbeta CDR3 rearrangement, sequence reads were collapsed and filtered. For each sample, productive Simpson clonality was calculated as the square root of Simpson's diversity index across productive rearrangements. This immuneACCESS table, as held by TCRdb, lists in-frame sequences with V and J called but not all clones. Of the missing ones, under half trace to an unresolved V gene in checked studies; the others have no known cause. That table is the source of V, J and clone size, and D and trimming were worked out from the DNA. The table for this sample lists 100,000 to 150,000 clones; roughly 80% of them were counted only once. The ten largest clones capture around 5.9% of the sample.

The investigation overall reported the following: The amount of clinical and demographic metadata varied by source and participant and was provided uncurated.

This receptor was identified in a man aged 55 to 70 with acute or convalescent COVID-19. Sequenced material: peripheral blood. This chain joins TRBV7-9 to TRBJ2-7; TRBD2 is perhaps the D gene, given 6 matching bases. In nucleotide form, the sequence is TGTGCCAGCAGCTCCCTAGCGTCGGGGAACGAGCAGTACTTC. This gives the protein CASSSLASGNEQYF.